The 6 T cell receptor beta chains below all came from one sample that was sequenced in a study of OX40 agonist ivuxolimab in advanced cancers. Profiled with immunoSEQ multiplex PCR; TCRdb holds only in-frame clones, not every one. The repertoire has 80,000 to 100,000 clones, about nine tenths of them found once; the top ten carry around 5.9%. The sample in question was CD4+ or CD8+ T cells sorted from blood, obtained in a trial of the OX40 agonist ivuxolimab. These receptors were taken from an adult with an advanced solid tumor such as melanoma, head and neck, liver or kidney cancer.

V gene TRBV6-1 combines with J gene TRBJ1-2; D uncertain. The germline V and J ends were trimmed by 5 bases and 0 bases, with 7 bases remaining between them. Germline values: CDR1 MNHNS, CDR2 SASEGT. The CDR3 loop spans 13 amino acids. The CDR3, as DNA: TGTGCCAGCAGTTATACACCTAACTATGGCTACACCTTC. It yields the protein CASSYTPNYGYTF.

The rearrangement joins TRBV12-5 to TRBJ1-4, with TRBD1 matching 8 bases. Germline CDR1 and CDR2: LGHNT and FRNRAP. With V trimmed by 6 bases and J by 5 bases, 5 bases remained unmatched. This CDR3 comprises 14 residues. The CDR3 sequence is CASGPGTGNEKLFF. CDR3 coding DNA: TGTGCTAGTGGCCCCGGGACAGGAAATGAAAAACTGTTTTTT.

V gene TRBV9 combines with J gene TRBJ2-3, with TRBD1 matching 9 bases. The CDR3 has 14 amino acids. With V trimmed by 3 bases and J by 4 bases, 3 bases remained unmatched. CDR1 SGDLS and CDR2 YYNGEE come from the germline V gene. DNA of the CDR3: TGTGCCAGCAGCGCGGACAGGGGTTCAGATACGCAGTATTTT. This sequence encodes CASSADRGSDTQYF.

The chain recombines TRBV6-1 with TRBJ2-1; perhaps D is TRBD1 or TRBD2 (5 bases each). The CDR3 has 15 residues. Germline V lookup: CDR1 MNHNS, CDR2 SASEGT. The V and J ends lost 8 bases and 0 bases respectively, with 14 bases between them. This CDR3 is CASEGTESSYNEQFF. In nucleotides, the CDR3 is TGTGCCAGCGAGGGGACCGAGAGCTCCTACAATGAGCAGTTCTTC.

The J gene is TRBJ2-5, the V gene TRBV30; TRBD2 is a possible D gene (6 bases). Trimming stripped 0 bases from V and 5 bases from J, with 16 bases between. This CDR3 is 15 amino acids long. Germline loops: CDR1 GTSNPN, CDR2 SVGIG (reference sequence). The CDR3 protein is CAWSVPTSSRETQYF. The CDR3 DNA reads TGTGCCTGGAGTGTACCAACTAGCTCTAGGGAGACCCAGTACTTC. Complete variable domain (other parts from reference TRBV30 and TRBJ2-5): SQTIHQWPATLVQPVGSPLSLECTVEGTSNPNLYWYRQAAGRGLQLLFYSVGIGQISSEVPQNLSASRPQDRQFILSSKKLLLSDSGFYLCAWSVPTSSRETQYFGPGTRLLVL.

A single count supports this clone. The chain is built from TRBV9 and TRBJ1-4; 9 bases match TRBD1. This CDR3 spans 15 amino acids. The germline V gene encodes CDR1 SGDLS and CDR2 YYNGEE. V lost 2 bases and J lost 5; bases outside the gene matches: 4. CDR3: CASSVDRGWNEKLFF. The CDR3 DNA follows: TGTGCCAGCAGCGTGGACAGGGGCTGGAATGAAAAACTGTTTTTT. The complete variable domain, with remaining parts taken from reference TRBV9 and TRBJ1-4, reads DSGVTQTPKHLITATGQRVTLRCSPRSGDLSVYWYQQSLDQGLQFLIQYYNGEERAKGNILERFSAQQFPDLHSELNLSSLELGDSALYFCASSVDRGWNEKLFFGSGTQLSVL.